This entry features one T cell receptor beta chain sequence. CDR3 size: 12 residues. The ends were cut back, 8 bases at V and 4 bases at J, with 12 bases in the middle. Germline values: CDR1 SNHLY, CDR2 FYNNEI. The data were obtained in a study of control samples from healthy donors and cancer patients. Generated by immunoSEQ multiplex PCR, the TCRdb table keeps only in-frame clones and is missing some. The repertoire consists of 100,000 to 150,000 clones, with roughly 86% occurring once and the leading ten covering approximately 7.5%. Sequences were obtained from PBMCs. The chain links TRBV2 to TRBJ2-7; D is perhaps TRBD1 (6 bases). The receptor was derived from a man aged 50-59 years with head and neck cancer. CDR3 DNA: TGTGCCAGCGGCCGGGACACATACGAGCAGTACTTC. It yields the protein CASGRDTYEQYF.